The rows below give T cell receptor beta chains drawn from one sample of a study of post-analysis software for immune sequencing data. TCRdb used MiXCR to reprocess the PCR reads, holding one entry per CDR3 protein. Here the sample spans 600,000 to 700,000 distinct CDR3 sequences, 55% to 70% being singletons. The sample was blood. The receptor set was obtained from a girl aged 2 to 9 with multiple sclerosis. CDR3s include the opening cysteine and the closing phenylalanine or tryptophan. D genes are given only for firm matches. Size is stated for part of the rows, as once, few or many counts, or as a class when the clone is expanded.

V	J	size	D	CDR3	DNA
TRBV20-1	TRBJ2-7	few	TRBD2	CSARELAGLRYEQYF	TGCAGTGCTAGAGAACTAGCGGGACTCCGGTACGAGCAGTACTTC
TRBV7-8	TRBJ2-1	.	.	CASSSTGQTFNEQFF	TGTGCCAGCAGCTCGACGGGACAAACCTTCAATGAGCAGTTCTTC
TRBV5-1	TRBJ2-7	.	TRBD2	CASSRSQWRGFEQYF	TGCGCCAGCAGCAGATCTCAGTGGCGGGGGTTTGAGCAGTACTTC
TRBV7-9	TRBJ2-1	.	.	CASSGSYNAQFF	TGTGCCAGCTCGGGCTCCTACAATGCGCAGTTCTTC
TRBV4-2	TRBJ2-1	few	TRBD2	CASSRLAGTYNEQFF	TGTGCCAGCTCCCGACTAGCGGGCACCTACAATGAGCAGTTCTTC
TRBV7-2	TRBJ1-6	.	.	CASSLEHDNSPLHF	TGTGCCAGCAGCTTAGAACACGATAATTCACCCCTCCACTTT
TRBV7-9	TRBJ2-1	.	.	CASGGGPNEQFF	TGTGCCAGCGGGGGAGGCCCCAATGAGCAGTTCTTC
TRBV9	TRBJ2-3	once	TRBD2	CASSPSGGAADTQYF	TGTGCCAGCAGCCCTAGCGGGGGGGCCGCAGATACGCAGTATTTT
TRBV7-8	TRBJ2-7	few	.	CASSLEGRSYEQYF	TGTGCCAGCAGCTTAGAAGGCAGGAGCTACGAGCAGTACTTC
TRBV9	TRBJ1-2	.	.	CASSVDVGDSGGYTF	TGTGCCAGCAGCGTAGATGTGGGGGATTCCGGTGGCTACACCTTC
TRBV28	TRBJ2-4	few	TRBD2	CASSLPAGGPGIQYF	TGTGCCAGCAGTTTACCAGCGGGAGGGCCGGGCATTCAGTACTTC
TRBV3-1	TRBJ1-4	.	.	CASSQENPGQGKLFF	TGTGCCAGCAGCCAAGAGAACCCGGGACAAGGAAAACTGTTTTTT
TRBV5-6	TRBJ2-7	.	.	CASSLYTGGTDSYEQYF	TGTGCCAGCAGCTTATACACAGGAGGGACTGACTCCTACGAGCAGTACTTC
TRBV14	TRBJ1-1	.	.	CASSPTGSPLMNTEAFF	TGTGCCAGCAGCCCCACAGGGTCCCCGCTAATGAACACTGAAGCTTTCTTT
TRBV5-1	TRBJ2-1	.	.	CASSLPPQTPSYNEQFF	TGCGCCAGCAGCTTGCCCCCCCAGACACCCTCCTACAATGAGCAGTTCTTC
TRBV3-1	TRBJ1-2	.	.	CASSQIRDGRSGGYTF	TGTGCCAGCAGCCAAATCCGGGACGGACGATCCGGTGGCTACACCTTC
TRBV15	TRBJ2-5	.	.	CATSRDGPQETQYF	TGTGCCACCAGCAGAGATGGCCCACAAGAGACCCAGTACTTC
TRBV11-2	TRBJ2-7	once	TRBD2	CASSTKREGRNEQYF	TGTGCCAGCAGCACCAAGCGGGAGGGCCGCAACGAGCAGTACTTC
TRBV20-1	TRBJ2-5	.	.	CSAAGEGETQYF	TGCAGTGCGGCAGGGGAGGGTGAGACCCAGTACTTC
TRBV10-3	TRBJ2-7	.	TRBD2	CAISIGTTDYEQYF	TGTGCCATCAGTATCGGGACTACCGACTACGAGCAGTACTTC
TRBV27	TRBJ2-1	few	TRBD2	CASSPGLAGRNEQFF	TGTGCCAGCAGTCCGGGACTAGCGGGGCGGAATGAGCAGTTCTTC
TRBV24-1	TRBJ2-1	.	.	CATSDQGLNEQFF	TGTGCCACCAGTGATCAAGGTTTAAATGAGCAGTTCTTC
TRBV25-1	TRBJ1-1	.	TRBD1	CASSAPPHTGGLRMNTEAFF	TGTGCCAGCAGTGCTCCCCCACACACAGGGGGCCTCCGGATGAACACTGAAGCTTTCTTT
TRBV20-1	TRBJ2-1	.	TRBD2	CSASRLAGGGYNEQFF	TGCAGTGCTTCACGACTAGCGGGAGGGGGCTACAATGAGCAGTTCTTC
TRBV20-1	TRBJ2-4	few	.	CSARDLAEAKNIQYF	TGCAGTGCTAGAGATCTTGCGGAAGCCAAAAACATTCAGTACTTC
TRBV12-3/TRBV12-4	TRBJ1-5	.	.	CASSLRGGSNQPQHF	TGTGCCAGCAGTTTGAGGGGTGGAAGCAATCAGCCCCAGCATTTT
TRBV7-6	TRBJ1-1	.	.	CASSLGGQKGTEAFF	TGTGCCAGCAGCTTAGGGGGACAAAAAGGCACTGAAGCTTTCTTT
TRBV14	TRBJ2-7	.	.	CASSLGETSEQYF	TGTGCCAGCAGCCTAGGGGAGACGAGCGAGCAGTACTTC
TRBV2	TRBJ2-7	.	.	CASSEGGRLLGEQYF	TGTGCCAGCAGCGAGGGGGGGCGCCTTCTCGGCGAGCAGTACTTC
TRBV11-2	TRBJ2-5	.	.	CASSHAEGDFGQYF	TGTGCCAGCAGCCACGCAGAAGGGGATTTCGGGCAGTACTTC
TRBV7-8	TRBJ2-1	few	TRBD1	CASSSLRDRVYNEQFF	TGTGCCAGCAGTTCTCTCCGGGACAGGGTTTACAATGAGCAGTTCTTC
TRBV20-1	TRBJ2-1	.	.	CSAREVGEQFF	TGCAGTGCTAGAGAAGTAGGGGAGCAGTTCTTC
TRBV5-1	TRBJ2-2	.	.	CASSFSTGGELFF	TGCGCCAGCAGCTTCTCTACGGGCGGGGAGCTGTTTTTT
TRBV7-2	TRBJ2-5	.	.	CASTSVGRETQYF	TGTGCCAGCACGTCGGTGGGGCGAGAGACCCAGTACTTC
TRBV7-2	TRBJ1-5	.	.	CASSLDSNNQPQHF	TGTGCCAGCAGCTTAGACAGCAACAATCAGCCCCAGCATTTT
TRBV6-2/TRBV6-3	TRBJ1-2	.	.	CASSYSYGAGYTF	TGTGCCAGCAGTTACTCTTATGGCGCCGGCTACACCTTC
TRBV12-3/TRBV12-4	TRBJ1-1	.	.	CATRRRTEACF	TGTGCCACCAGACGGCGCACTGAAGCTTGCTTT
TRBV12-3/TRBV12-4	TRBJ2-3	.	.	CASSLIPGEQYF	TGTGCCAGCAGTTTAATCCCAGGTGAACAGTATTTT
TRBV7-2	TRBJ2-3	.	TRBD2	CASSFSGGDTDMQYF	TGTGCCAGCAGCTTTAGCGGGGGTGACACAGATATGCAGTATTTT
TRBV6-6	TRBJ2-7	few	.	CASSYSAGEFEQYF	TGTGCCAGCAGTTACTCGGCTGGTGAGTTCGAGCAGTACTTC
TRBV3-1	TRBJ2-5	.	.	CASSQGSGSQETQYF	TGTGCCAGCAGCCAAGGGTCGGGGAGTCAAGAGACCCAGTACTTC
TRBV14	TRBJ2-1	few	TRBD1	CASSQAGTGWSDEQFF	TGTGCCAGCAGCCAAGCCGGGACAGGGTGGAGTGATGAGCAGTTCTTC
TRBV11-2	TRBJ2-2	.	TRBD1	CASSFKTGVNTGELFF	TGTGCCAGCAGCTTTAAGACAGGGGTGAACACCGGGGAGCTGTTTTTT
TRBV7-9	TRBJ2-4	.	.	CASSLDRAPQEQYF	TGTGCCAGCAGCTTAGACAGGGCTCCCCAGGAGCAGTACTTC
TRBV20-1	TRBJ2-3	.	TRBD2	CSVGPAGDEADTQYF	TGCAGTGTAGGCCCAGCGGGGGATGAAGCAGATACGCAGTATTTT
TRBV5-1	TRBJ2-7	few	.	CASSLRDGGYEQYF	TGCGCCAGCTCTCTCCGGGACGGAGGTTACGAGCAGTACTTC
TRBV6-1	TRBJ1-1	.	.	CASSAQPSFMNTEAFF	TGTGCCAGCAGTGCACAGCCTAGTTTCATGAACACTGAAGCTTTCTTT
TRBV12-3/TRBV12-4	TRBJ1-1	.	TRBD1	CASSFGTGGFEAFF	TGTGCCAGCAGTTTCGGGACAGGGGGCTTTGAAGCTTTCTTT
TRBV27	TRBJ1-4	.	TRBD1	CASSVSGRGRSDEKLFF	TGTGCCAGCAGTGTTTCGGGCAGGGGGCGGTCGGATGAAAAACTGTTTTTT
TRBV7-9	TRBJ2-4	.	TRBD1	CASSLGGDRENIQYF	TGTGCCAGCAGCTTAGGAGGGGACAGGGAAAACATTCAGTACTTC
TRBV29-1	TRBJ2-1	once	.	CSVLWENEQFF	TGCAGCGTTCTCTGGGAGAATGAGCAGTTCTTC
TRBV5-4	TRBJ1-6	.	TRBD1	CASSTGQFSPLHF	TGTGCCAGCAGCACGGGACAGTTTTCACCCCTCCACTTT
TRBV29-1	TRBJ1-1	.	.	CSVGALGGPTEAFF	TGCAGCGTTGGGGCCCTCGGGGGGCCCACTGAAGCTTTCTTT
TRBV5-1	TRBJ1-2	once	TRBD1	CASQGGEEGGYTF	TGCGCCAGCCAGGGGGGCGAAGAGGGTGGCTACACCTTC
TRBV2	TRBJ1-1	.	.	CASSTPGMNTEAFF	TGTGCCAGTTCTACTCCGGGGATGAACACTGAAGCTTTCTTT
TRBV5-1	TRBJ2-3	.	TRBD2	CASSSPLAGGLGWDTQYF	TGCGCCAGCAGCTCCCCCCTCGCGGGGGGACTTGGTTGGGATACGCAGTATTTT
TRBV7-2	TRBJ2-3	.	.	CASSLGYGGRTDTQYF	TGTGCCAGCAGCTTAGGATACGGGGGACGCACAGATACGCAGTATTTT
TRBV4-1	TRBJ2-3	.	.	CASSQETGRGTDTQYF	TGCGCCAGCAGCCAAGAAACAGGCAGGGGCACAGATACGCAGTATTTT
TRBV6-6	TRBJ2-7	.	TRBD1	CASRQGQKNEQYF	TGTGCCAGCAGGCAGGGACAGAAAAACGAGCAGTACTTC
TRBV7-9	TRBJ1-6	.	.	CASSENLYNSPLHF	TGTGCCAGCAGTGAGAATCTGTATAATTCACCCCTCCACTTT